This T cell receptor (beta chain) was obtained from a study of shared clonotypes between healthy human individuals. Whole-study findings and limits: The donor pool, a small one, limited the genetic and exposure-history diversity represented.

The authors sequenced unsorted PBMC DNA on ten immunoSEQ deep assay plates. The repertoire was sequenced with immunoSEQ multiplex PCR; TCRdb's copy has only in-frame clones and lacks some. The sample includes around 500,000 clones, around three quarters of them seen just once. The V gene's germline CDR1 is MDHEN and CDR2 SYDVKM. Trimming removed 2 bases from V and 5 bases from J, with 12 bases in between. The CDR3 has 14 residues. Note on this clone: What it binds is not known.

Material: PBMCs. The source is a woman aged 40 to 50 in good health. Some clones in this sample may be carry-over from other donors' samples. V and J are TRBV28 and TRBJ1-2; D is unclear. CDR3 DNA: TGTGCCAGCAGTTTAAGTTGGTCGGGATATGGCTACACCTTC. This encodes CASSLSWSGYGYTF.